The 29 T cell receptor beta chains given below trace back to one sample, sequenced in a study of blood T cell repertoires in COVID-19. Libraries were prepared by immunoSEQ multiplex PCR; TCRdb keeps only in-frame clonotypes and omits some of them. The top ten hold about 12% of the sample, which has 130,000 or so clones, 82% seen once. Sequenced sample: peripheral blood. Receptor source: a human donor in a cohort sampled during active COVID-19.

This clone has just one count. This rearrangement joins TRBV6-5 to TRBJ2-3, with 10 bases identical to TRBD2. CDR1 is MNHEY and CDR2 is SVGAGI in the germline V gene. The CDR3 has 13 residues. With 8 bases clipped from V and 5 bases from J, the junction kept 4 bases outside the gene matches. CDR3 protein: CASRAGGQDTQYF. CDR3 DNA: TGTGCCAGCCGAGCGGGGGGGCAAGATACGCAGTATTTT.

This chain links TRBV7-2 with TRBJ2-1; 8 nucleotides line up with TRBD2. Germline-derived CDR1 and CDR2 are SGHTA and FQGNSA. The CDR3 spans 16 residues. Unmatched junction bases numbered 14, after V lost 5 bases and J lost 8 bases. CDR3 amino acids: CASSPRGGPTGDEQFF. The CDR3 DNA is TGTGCCAGCAGCCCACGGGGGGGACCGACCGGGGATGAGCAGTTCTTC.

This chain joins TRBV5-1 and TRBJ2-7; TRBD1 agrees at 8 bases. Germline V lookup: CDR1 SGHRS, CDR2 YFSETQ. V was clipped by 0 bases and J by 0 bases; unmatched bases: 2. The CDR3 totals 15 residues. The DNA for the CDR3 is TGCGCCAGCAGCTTGGGTGGACAGGGCTCCTACGAGCAGTACTTC. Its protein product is CASSLGGQGSYEQYF.

The CDR3 DNA reads as TGTGCCAGCAGCTTCACCGGGACAGGGTACCACGAGCAGTACTTC. This gives the protein CASSFTGTGYHEQYF. The rearrangement joins TRBV7-2 to TRBJ2-7, with 9 bases aligning to TRBD1. CDR3 length: 15 residues. Germline V gene sequence: CDR1 SGHTA, CDR2 FQGNSA. J was trimmed by 5 bases and V by 3 bases; bases with no gene match: 8. Using reference TRBV7-2 and TRBJ2-7 for the parts outside the CDR3, the full variable domain is GAGVSQSPSNKVTEKGKDVELRCDPISGHTALYWYRQSLGQGLEFLIYFQGNSAPDKSGLPSDRFSAERTGGSVSTLTIQRTQQEDSAVYLCASSFTGTGYHEQYFGPGTRLTVT.

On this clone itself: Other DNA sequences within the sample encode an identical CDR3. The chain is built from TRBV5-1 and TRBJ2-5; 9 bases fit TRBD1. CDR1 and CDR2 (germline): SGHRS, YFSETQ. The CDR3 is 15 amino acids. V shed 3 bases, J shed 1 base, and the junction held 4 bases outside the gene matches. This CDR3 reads CASSSQGAGQETQYF. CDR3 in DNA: TGCGCCAGCAGCTCACAGGGGGCCGGCCAAGAGACCCAGTACTTC.

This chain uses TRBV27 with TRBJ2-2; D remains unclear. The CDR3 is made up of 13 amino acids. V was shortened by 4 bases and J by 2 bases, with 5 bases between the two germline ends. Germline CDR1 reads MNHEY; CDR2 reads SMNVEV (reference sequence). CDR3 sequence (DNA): TGTGCCAGCAGTTGGGCCAACACCGGGGAGCTGTTTTTT. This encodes CASSWANTGELFF.

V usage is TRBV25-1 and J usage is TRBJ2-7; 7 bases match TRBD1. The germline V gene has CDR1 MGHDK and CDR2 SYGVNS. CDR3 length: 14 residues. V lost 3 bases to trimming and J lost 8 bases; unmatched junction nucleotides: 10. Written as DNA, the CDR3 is TGTGCCAGCAGTGAGGCAGGGGGATCTACGAAGCAGTACTTC. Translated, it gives CASSEAGGSTKQYF.

CDR3 bases: TGTGCCAGCAAGGGCCTAGCGGGGGCCGACGAGCAGTACTTC. It yields the protein CASKGLAGADEQYF. The genes are TRBV6-5 and TRBJ2-7; 10 bases are shared with TRBD2. CDR1 and CDR2 from the germline V gene are MNHEY and SVGAGI. With V trimmed by 7 bases and J by 5 bases, 8 bases remained unmatched. The CDR3 extends over 14 amino acids.

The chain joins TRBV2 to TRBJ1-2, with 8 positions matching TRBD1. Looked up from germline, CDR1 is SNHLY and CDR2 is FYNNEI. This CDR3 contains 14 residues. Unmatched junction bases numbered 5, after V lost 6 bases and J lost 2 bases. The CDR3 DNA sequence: TGTGCCAGCAGCACCACAGGGGGAAACTATGGCTACACCTTC. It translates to CASSTTGGNYGYTF.

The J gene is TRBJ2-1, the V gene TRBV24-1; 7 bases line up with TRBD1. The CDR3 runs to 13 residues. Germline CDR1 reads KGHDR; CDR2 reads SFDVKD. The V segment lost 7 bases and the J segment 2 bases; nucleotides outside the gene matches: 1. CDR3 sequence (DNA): TGTGCCACCAGGCAGGGGGCCTACAATGAGCAGTTCTTC. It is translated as CATRQGAYNEQFF.

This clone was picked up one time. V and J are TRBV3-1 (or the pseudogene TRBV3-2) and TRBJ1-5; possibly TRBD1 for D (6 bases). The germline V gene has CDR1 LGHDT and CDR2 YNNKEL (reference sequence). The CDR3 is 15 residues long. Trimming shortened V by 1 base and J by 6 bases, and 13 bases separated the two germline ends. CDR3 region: CASSQGGGAGQPQHF. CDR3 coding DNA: TGTGCCAGCAGCCAAGGGGGGGGCGCTGGTCAGCCCCAGCATTTT.

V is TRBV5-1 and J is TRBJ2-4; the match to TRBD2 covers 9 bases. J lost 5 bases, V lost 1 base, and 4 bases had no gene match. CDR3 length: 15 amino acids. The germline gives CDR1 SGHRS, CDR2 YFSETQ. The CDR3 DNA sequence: TGCGCCAGCAGCTTGCCCAGCGGGGGGCAAAACATTCAGTACTTC. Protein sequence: CASSLPSGGQNIQYF.

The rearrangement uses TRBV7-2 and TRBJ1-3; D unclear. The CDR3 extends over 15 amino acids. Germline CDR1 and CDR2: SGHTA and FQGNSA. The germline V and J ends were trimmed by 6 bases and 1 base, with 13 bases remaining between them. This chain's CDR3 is CASSPPGLSGNTIYF. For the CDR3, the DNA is TGTGCCAGCAGTCCCCCGGGGTTATCTGGAAACACCATATATTTT. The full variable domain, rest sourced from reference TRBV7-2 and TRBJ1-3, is GAGVSQSPSNKVTEKGKDVELRCDPISGHTALYWYRQSLGQGLEFLIYFQGNSAPDKSGLPSDRFSAERTGGSVSTLTIQRTQQEDSAVYLCASSPPGLSGNTIYFGEGSWLTVV.

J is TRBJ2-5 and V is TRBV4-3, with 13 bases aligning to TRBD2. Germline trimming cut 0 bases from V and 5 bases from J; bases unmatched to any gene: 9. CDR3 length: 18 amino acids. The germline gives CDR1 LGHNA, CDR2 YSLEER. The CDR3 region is CASSQDREGLAGVETQYF. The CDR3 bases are TGCGCCAGCAGCCAAGATAGGGAAGGACTAGCGGGGGTGGAGACCCAGTACTTC.

CDR3 sequence: CASRGGTEAFF. The CDR3 DNA follows: TGTGCCAGCAGAGGGGGCACTGAAGCTTTCTTT. J is TRBJ1-1 and V is TRBV12-3 or TRBV12-4; tentatively, D is TRBD1 (6 bases). The CDR3 is made up of 11 amino acids. V shed 6 bases and J shed 4 bases, with 6 bases lying between them.

As DNA, the CDR3 is TGTGCCAGCAGCGTACGTCCGGGGGGGCCGGATGAGCAGTTCTTC. It specifies CASSVRPGGPDEQFF. This sequence joins TRBV9 and TRBJ2-1; 8 bases align to TRBD2. Germline assignment: CDR1 SGDLS and CDR2 YYNGEE. V was clipped by 1 base and J by 8 bases; unmatched bases: 8. The CDR3 runs to 15 residues.

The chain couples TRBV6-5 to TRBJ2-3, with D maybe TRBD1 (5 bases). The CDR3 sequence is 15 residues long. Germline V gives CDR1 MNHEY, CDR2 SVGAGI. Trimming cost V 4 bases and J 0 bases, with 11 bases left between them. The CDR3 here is CASSSRGASTDTQYF. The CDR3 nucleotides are TGTGCCAGCAGTTCGCGTGGGGCTAGCACAGATACGCAGTATTTT.

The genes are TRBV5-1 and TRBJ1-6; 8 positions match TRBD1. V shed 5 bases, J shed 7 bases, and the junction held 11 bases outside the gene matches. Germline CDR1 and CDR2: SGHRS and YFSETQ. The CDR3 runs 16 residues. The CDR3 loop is CASRSRGLTDNSPLHF. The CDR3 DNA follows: TGCGCCAGCAGGTCCAGGGGGCTTACAGACAATTCACCCCTCCACTTT.

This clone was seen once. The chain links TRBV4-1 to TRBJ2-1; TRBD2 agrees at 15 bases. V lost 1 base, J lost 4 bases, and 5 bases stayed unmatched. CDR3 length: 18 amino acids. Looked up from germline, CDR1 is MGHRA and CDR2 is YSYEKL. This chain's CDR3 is CASSQGTSGGAFYNEQFF. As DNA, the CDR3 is TGCGCCAGCAGCCAAGGGACTAGCGGGGGGGCCTTTTACAATGAGCAGTTCTTC.

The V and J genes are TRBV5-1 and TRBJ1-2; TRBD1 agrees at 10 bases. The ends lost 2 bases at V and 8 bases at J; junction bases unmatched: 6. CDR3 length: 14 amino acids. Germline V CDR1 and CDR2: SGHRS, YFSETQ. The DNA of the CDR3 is TGCGCCAGCAGCTTACTCGGGACAGGGGAAGGCTACACCTTC. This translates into CASSLLGTGEGYTF.

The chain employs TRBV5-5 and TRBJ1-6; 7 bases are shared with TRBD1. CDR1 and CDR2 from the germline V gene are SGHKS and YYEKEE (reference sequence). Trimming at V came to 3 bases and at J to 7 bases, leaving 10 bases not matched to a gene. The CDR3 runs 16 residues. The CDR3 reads CASSSGWDRLNSPLHF. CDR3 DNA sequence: TGTGCCAGCAGCTCCGGATGGGACAGACTAAATTCACCCCTCCACTTT.

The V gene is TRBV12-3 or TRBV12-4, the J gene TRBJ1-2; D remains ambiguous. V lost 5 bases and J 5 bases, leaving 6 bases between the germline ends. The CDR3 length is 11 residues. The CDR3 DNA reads TGTGCCAGCAGTACAGCATATGGCTACACCTTC. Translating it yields CASSTAYGYTF.

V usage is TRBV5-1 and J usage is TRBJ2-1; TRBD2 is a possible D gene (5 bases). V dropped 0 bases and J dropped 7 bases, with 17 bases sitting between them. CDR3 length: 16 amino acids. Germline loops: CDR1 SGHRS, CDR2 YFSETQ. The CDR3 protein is CASSLERRVGGNEQFF. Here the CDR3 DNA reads TGCGCCAGCAGCTTGGAACGGCGGGTTGGTGGTAATGAGCAGTTCTTC. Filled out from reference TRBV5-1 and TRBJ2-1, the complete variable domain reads KAGVTQTPRYLIKTRGQQVTLSCSPISGHRSVSWYQQTPGQGLQFLFEYFSETQRNKGNFPGRFSGRQFSNSRSEMNVSTLELGDSALYLCASSLERRVGGNEQFFGPGTRLTVL.

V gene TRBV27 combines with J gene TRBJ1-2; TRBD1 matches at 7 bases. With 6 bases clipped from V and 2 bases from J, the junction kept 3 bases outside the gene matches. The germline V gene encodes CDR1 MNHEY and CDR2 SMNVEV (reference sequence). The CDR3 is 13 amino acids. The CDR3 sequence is CASRLQGNYGYTF. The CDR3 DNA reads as TGTGCCAGCAGACTACAGGGGAACTATGGCTACACCTTC.

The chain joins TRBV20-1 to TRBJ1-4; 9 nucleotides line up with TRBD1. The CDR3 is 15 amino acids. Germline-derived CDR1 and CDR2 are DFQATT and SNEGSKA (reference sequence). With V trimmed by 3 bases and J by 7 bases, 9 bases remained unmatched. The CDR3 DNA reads TGCAGTGCTAGTCCCGGGACAGGGTTGCGTGAAAAACTGTTTTTT. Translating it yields CSASPGTGLREKLFF.

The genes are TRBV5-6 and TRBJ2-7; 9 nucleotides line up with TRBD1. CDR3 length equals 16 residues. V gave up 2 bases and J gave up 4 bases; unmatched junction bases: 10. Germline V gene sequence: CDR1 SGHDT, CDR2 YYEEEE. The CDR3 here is CASSFRDRAIGYEQYF. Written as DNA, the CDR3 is TGTGCCAGCAGCTTTCGGGACAGGGCAATCGGGTACGAGCAGTACTTC. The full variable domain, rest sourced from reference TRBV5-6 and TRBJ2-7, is DAGVTQSPTHLIKTRGQQVTLRCSPKSGHDTVSWYQQALGQGPQFIFQYYEEEERQRGNFPDRFSGHQFPNYSSELNVNALLLGDSALYLCASSFRDRAIGYEQYFGPGTRLTVT.

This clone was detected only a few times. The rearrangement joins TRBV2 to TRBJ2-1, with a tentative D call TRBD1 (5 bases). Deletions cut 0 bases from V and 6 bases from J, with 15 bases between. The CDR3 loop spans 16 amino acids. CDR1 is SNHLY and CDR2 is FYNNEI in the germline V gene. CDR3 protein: CASSEALHEGANEQFF. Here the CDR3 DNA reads TGTGCCAGCAGTGAAGCGCTTCACGAAGGGGCCAATGAGCAGTTCTTC.

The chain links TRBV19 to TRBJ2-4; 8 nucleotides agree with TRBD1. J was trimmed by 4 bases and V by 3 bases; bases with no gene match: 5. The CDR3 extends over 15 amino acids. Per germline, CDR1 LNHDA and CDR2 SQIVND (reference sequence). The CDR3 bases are TGTGCCAGTAGTATCGGAGGACAGGGTAAAAACATTCAGTACTTC. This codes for CASSIGGQGKNIQYF.

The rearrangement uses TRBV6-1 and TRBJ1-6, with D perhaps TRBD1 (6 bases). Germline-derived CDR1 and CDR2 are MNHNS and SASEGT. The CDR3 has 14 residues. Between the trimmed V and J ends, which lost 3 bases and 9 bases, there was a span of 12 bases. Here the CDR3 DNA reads TGTGCCAGCAGTGAGGGGCAGGGGACTTCACCCCTCCACTTT. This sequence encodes CASSEGQGTSPLHF.